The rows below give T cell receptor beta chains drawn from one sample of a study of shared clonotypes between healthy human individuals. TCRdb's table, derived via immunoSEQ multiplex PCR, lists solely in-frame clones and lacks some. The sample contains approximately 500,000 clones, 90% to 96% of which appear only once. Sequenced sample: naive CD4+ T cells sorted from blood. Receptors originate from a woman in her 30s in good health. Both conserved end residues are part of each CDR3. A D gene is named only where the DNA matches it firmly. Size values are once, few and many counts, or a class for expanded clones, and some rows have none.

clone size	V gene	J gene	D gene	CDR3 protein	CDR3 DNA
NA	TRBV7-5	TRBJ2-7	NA	CVRSPSVVEPNLYEQYF	TGTGTCAGAAGCCCGAGTGTTGTGGAGCCTAACTTATACGAGCAGTACTTC
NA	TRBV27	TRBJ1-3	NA	CASSLFPGNTIYF	TGTGCCAGCAGTTTATTTCCCGGAAACACCATATATTTT
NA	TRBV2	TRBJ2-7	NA	CASRLSEQYF	TGTGCCAGCAGGCTCTCCGAGCAGTACTTC
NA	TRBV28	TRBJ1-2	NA	CASSLRDRPYYGYTF	TGTGCCAGCAGTTTAAGAGACAGGCCCTACTATGGCTACACCTTC
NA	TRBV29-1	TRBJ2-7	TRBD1	CSVGTGHAEQYF	TGCAGCGTGGGGACAGGGCATGCCGAGCAGTACTTC
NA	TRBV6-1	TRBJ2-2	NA	CASVLNGANTGELFF	TGTGCCAGCGTTTTAAACGGGGCGAACACCGGGGAGCTGTTTTTT
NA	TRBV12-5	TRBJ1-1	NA	CASGLGGDYASPTTEAFF	TGTGCTAGTGGTTTGGGGGGGGACTACGCCTCCCCCACCACTGAAGCTTTCTTT
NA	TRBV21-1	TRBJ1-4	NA	CASSIEEATNEKLFF	TGTGCCAGCAGTATCGAGGAAGCAACTAATGAAAAACTGTTTTTT
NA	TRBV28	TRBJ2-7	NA	CASSPGYEQYF	TGTGCCAGCAGCCCGGGCTACGAGCAGTACTTC
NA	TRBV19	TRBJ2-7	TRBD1	CASSIGQGPHEQYF	TGTGCCAGTAGTATTGGACAGGGACCCCACGAGCAGTACTTC
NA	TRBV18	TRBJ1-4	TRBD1	CASSPRQGAREKLFF	TGTGCCAGCTCGCCCAGACAGGGGGCTCGTGAAAAACTGTTTTTT
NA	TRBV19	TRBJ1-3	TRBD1	CASRDRATLSGNTIYF	TGTGCCAGTAGGGACAGGGCTACGCTCTCTGGAAACACCATATATTTT
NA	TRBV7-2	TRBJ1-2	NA	CASSLVGAEGVSGYTF	TGTGCCAGCAGCTTAGTTGGGGCCGAGGGGGTGAGTGGCTACACCTTC
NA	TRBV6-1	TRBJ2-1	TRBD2	CASSAAASGRRDEQFF	TGTGCCAGCAGTGCTGCGGCTAGCGGGAGGCGTGATGAGCAGTTCTTC
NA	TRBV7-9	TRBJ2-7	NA	CASSLGTTLTYEQYF	TGTGCCAGCAGCTTAGGGACCACCCTAACCTACGAGCAGTACTTC
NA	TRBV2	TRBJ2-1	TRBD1	CASSEVGQGSSEQFF	TGTGCCAGCAGTGAAGTGGGACAGGGGTCTAGCGAGCAGTTCTTC
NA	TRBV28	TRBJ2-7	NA	CASGRYAGSYEQYF	TGTGCCAGCGGACGATACGCGGGCTCCTACGAGCAGTACTTC
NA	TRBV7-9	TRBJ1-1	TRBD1	CASHRDRGFEAFF	TGTGCCAGCCACCGGGACAGGGGATTTGAAGCTTTCTTT
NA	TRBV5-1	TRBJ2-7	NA	CASRFIGSGNEQYF	TGCGCCAGCAGGTTTATCGGATCGGGGAACGAGCAGTACTTC
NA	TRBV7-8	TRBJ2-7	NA	CASSLGSGTPYEQYF	TGTGCCAGCAGCTTAGGCTCGGGGACCCCCTACGAGCAGTACTTC
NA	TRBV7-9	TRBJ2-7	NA	CASSLATNSEQYF	TGTGCCAGCAGCTTAGCTACGAATTCCGAGCAGTACTTC
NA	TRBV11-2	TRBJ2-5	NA	CASSLVGQEAGQETQYF	TGTGCCAGCAGCTTAGTGGGGCAGGAGGCGGGGCAAGAGACCCAGTACTTC
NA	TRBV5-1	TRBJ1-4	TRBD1	CASSQDSVGTGGGKLFF	TGCGCCAGCAGCCAAGACTCCGTAGGGACAGGGGGCGGAAAACTGTTTTTT
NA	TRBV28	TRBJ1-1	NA	CASSMDGVMNTEAFF	TGTGCCAGCAGTATGGACGGTGTTATGAACACTGAAGCTTTCTTT
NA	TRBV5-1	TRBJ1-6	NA	CASSLGTDSSYNSPLHF	TGCGCCAGCAGCTTGGGGACAGATAGCTCCTATAATTCACCCCTCCACTTT
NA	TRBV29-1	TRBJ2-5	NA	CSVEDYETQYF	TGCAGCGTTGAAGATTACGAGACCCAGTACTTC
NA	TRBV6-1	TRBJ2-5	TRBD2	CASMSGGAEETQYF	TGTGCCAGCATGAGCGGGGGGGCTGAGGAGACCCAGTACTTC
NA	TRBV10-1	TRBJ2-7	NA	CASSSLGSSYEQYF	TGCGCCAGCAGCTCCCTAGGAAGCTCCTACGAGCAGTACTTC
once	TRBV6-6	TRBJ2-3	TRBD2	CASSFIAGGTDTQYF	TGTGCCAGCAGTTTTATAGCGGGGGGCACAGATACGCAGTATTTT
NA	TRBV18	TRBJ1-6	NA	CASLSGFDSPLHF	TGTGCCAGCCTCTCAGGGTTTGATTCACCCCTCCACTTT
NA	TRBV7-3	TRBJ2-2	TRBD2	CASSPPAGGTGELFF	TGTGCCAGCAGCCCCCCGGCGGGGGGTACCGGGGAGCTGTTTTTT
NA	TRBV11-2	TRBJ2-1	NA	CASSKRGGTSYNEQFF	TGTGCCAGCAGCAAACGTGGGGGGACGTCCTACAATGAGCAGTTCTTC
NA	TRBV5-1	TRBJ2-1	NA	CASSFLTVGPPYEQFF	TGCGCCAGCAGCTTCTTAACAGTCGGGCCGCCGTATGAGCAGTTCTTC
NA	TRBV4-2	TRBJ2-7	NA	CASSQDTQSSYEQYF	TGTGCCAGCAGCCAAGATACACAGAGCTCCTACGAGCAGTACTTC
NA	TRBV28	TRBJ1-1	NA	CASSFSEGSAFF	TGTGCCAGCAGTTTCTCCGAGGGGAGCGCTTTCTTT
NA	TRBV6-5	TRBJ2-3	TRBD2	CASSYSGRLADTQYF	TGTGCCAGCAGTTACAGCGGGAGATTGGCAGATACGCAGTATTTT
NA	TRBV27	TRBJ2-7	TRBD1	CASSTRQGRDEQYF	TGTGCCAGCAGTACCAGACAGGGGCGAGACGAGCAGTACTTC
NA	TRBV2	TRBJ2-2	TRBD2	CASRTSGKTGELFF	TGTGCCAGCAGGACTAGCGGGAAGACCGGGGAGCTGTTTTTT
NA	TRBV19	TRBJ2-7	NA	CASSISSGDGYEQYF	TGTGCCAGTAGTATATCCTCGGGGGATGGCTACGAGCAGTACTTC
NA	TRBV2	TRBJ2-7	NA	CASREDSYEQYF	TGTGCCAGCCGAGAGGACAGCTACGAGCAGTACTTC
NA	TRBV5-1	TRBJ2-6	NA	CASSLMENSGANVLTF	TGCGCCAGCAGCTTGATGGAGAACTCTGGGGCCAACGTCCTGACTTTC
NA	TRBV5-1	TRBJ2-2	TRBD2	CASTSTSGANTGELFF	TGCGCCAGCACCTCAACTAGCGGAGCGAACACCGGGGAGCTGTTTTTT
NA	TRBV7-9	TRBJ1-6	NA	CASSLDSYSYNSPLHF	TGTGCCAGCAGCTTGGACAGCTACTCCTATAATTCACCCCTCCACTTT
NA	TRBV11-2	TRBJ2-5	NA	CASSLGSVRVETQYF	TGTGCCAGCAGCTTAGGGTCCGTGAGGGTAGAGACCCAGTACTTC
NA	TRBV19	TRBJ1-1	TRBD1	CASSPRNRGVDTEAFF	TGTGCCAGTAGCCCTCGCAACAGGGGGGTCGACACTGAAGCTTTCTTT
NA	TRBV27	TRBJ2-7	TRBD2	CASSPLAGVRYEQYF	TGTGCCAGCAGTCCCTTAGCGGGAGTTCGGTACGAGCAGTACTTC
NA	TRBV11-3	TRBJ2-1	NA	CASSLEPGSYNEQFF	TGTGCCAGCAGCTTAGAACCGGGTTCCTACAATGAGCAGTTCTTC
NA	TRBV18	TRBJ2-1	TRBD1	CASSAQGAILNEQFF	TGTGCCAGCTCAGCACAGGGGGCGATCTTAAATGAGCAGTTCTTC
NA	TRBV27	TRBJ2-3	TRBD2	CASSSGSIPDTQYF	TGTGCCAGCAGTAGCGGGAGTATACCAGATACGCAGTATTTT